This TCR beta chain was observed in a study of CD8 T cells in Susac syndrome. RNA in amounts of roughly 0.5 to 1 ug was reverse transcribed with random hexamers. TCRdb independently ran MiXCR on the immunoSEQ multiplex PCR reads; one entry per CDR3 protein. The data show around 95,000 distinct CDR3 sequences, with 95% seen just once and 0.25% to 0.35% held by the top ten. This sequence was found in a human donor with Susac syndrome. The specimen sequenced was CD8+ T cells from PBMCs.

The CDR3 bases are TGTGCCAGCAGCCAACCGGACAGGGGGCGAGCAGATACGCAGTATTTT. This sequence encodes CASSQPDRGRADTQYF. The chain carries TRBV12-3 or TRBV12-4 and TRBJ2-3; TRBD1 aligns across 11 bases. V was pared by 6 bases and J by 4 bases, with 9 bases of the junction left unmatched. The CDR3 length is 16 residues.